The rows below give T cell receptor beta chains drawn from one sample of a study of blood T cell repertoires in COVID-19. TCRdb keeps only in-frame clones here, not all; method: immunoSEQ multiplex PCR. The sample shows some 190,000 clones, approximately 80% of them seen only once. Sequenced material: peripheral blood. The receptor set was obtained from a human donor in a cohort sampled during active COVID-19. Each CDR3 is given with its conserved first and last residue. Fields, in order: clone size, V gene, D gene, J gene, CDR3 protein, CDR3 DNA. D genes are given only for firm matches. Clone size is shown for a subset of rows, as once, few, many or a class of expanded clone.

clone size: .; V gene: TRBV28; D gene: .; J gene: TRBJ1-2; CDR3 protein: CASLLGHRGGYYGYTF; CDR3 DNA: TGTGCCAGCCTTTTGGGGCATCGGGGAGGCTACTATGGCTACACCTTC
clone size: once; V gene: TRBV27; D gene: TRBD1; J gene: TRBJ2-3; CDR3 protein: CASKSGTGGSRDTQYF; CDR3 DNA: TGTGCCAGCAAGTCCGGGACAGGGGGCAGTAGGGATACGCAGTATTTT
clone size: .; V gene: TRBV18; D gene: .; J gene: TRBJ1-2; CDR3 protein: CASSPGVREDYGYTF; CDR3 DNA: TGTGCCAGCTCACCAGGGGTCCGGGAAGATTATGGCTACACCTTC
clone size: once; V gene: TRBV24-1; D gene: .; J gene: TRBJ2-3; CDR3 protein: CATSVAADTQYF; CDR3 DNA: TGTGCCACCAGTGTTGCAGCAGATACGCAGTATTTT
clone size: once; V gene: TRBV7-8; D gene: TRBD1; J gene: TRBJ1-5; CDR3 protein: CASSATGAQPQHF; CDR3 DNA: TGTGCCAGCAGCGCGACAGGGGCTCAGCCCCAGCATTTT
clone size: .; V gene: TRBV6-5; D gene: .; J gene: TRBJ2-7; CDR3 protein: CASSYSTGPSYEQYF; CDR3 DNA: TGTGCCAGCAGTTACTCTACAGGACCCTCCTACGAGCAGTACTTC
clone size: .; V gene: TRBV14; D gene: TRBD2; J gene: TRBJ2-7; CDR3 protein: CASSQDSGRLSYEQYF; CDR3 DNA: TGTGCCAGCAGCCAAGATAGCGGGAGGCTCTCCTACGAGCAGTACTTC
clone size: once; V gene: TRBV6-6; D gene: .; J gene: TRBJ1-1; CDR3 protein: CASSSSTEAFF; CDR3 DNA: TGTGCCAGCAGTTCCAGCACTGAAGCTTTCTTT
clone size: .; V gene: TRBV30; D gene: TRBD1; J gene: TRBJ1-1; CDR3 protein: CAWTRGGDRAGAAFF; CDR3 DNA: TGTGCCTGGACAAGGGGAGGGGACAGGGCCGGGGCAGCTTTCTTT
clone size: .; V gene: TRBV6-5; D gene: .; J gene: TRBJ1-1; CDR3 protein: CASSYSGDGVEPEAFF; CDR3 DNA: TGTGCCAGCAGTTACTCCGGAGACGGAGTGGAACCTGAAGCTTTCTTT
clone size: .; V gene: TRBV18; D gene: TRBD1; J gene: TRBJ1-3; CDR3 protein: CASSPIRTGRPGNTIYF; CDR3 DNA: TGTGCCAGCTCACCAATCCGGACAGGGCGCCCTGGAAACACCATATATTTT
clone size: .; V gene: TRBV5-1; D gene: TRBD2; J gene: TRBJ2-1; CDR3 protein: CASSSTPSGGYNEQFF; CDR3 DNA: TGCGCCAGCAGCAGTACACCTAGCGGGGGTTACAATGAGCAGTTCTTC
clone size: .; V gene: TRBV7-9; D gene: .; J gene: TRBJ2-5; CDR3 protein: CASSIPGTSETQYF; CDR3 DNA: TGTGCCAGCAGCATCCCGGGGACTTCGGAGACCCAGTACTTC
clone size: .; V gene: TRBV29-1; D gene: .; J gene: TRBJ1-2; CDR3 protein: CSVEQGPYGYTF; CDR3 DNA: TGCAGCGTTGAACAGGGCCCTTATGGCTACACCTTC
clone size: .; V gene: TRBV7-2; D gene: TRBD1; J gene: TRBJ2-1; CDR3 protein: CASSLNPGGTYNEQFF; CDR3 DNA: TGTGCCAGCAGCTTAAATCCAGGGGGAACCTACAATGAGCAGTTCTTC
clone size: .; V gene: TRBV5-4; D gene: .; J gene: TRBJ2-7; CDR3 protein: CASSPGFGSSYEQYF; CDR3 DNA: TGTGCCAGCAGCCCGGGATTTGGAAGCTCCTACGAGCAGTACTTC
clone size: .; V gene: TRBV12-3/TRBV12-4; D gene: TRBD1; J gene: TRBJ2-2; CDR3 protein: CAGNAGGAGELFF; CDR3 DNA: TGTGCCGGCAACGCAGGGGGAGCCGGGGAGCTGTTTTTT
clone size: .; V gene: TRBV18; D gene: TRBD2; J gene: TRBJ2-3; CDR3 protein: CASSPPILAGGQISTDTQYF; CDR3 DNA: TGTGCCAGCTCACCACCGATTCTCGCGGGGGGACAAATTAGCACAGATACGCAGTATTTT
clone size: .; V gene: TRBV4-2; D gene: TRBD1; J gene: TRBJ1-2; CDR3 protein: CASSQEVQGINGYTF; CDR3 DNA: TGTGCCAGCAGCCAAGAGGTACAGGGGATTAATGGCTACACCTTC
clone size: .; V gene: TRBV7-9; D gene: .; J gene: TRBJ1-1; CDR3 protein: CASSSTGRSGTEAFF; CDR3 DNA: TGTGCCAGCAGCTCTACCGGCCGTTCGGGGACTGAAGCTTTCTTT
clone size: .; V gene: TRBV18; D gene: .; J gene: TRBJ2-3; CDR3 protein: CASSPDRDTQYF; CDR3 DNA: TGTGCCAGCTCACCTGACAGGGATACGCAGTATTTT
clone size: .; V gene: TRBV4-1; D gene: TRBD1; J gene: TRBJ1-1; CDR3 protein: CASSQEDRANTEAFF; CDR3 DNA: TGCGCCAGCAGCCAAGAGGACAGGGCGAACACTGAAGCTTTCTTT
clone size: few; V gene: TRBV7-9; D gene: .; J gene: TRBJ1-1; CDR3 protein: CASSADNSNTEAFF; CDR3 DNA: TGTGCCAGCAGCGCGGACAATTCGAACACTGAAGCTTTCTTT
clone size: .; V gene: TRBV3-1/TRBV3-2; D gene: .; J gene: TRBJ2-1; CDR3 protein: CASSPPSSAYNEQFF; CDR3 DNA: TGTGCCAGCAGCCCTCCTAGCTCTGCCTACAATGAGCAGTTCTTC
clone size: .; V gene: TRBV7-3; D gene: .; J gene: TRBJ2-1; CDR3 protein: CASSLGVNNEQFF; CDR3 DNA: TGTGCCAGCAGCTTAGGAGTAAACAATGAGCAGTTCTTC
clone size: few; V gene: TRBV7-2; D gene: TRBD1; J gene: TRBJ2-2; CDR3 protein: CASSPGGYPGELFF; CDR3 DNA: TGTGCCAGCAGCCCAGGGGGCTATCCCGGGGAGCTGTTTTTT
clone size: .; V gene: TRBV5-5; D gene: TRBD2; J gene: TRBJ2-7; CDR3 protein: CASSGTSGSAREQYF; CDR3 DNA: TGTGCCAGCAGCGGGACTAGCGGGAGTGCGCGTGAGCAGTACTTC
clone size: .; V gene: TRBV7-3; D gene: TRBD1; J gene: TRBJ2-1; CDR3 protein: CASSFPGTGGRNEQFF; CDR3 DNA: TGTGCCAGCAGCTTCCCCGGGACAGGGGGCAGGAATGAGCAGTTCTTC
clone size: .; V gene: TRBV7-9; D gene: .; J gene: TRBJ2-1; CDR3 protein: CASTVGGRQFF; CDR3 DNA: TGTGCCAGCACCGTGGGGGGGCGGCAGTTCTTC
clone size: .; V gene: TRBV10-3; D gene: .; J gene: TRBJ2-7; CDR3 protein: CAITPGITTYEQYF; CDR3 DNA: TGTGCCATCACCCCCGGGATAACAACCTACGAGCAGTACTTC
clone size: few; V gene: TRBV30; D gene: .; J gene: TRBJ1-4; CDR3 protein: CAWSRRARGEKLFF; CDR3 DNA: TGTGCCTGGAGTAGGCGGGCCAGAGGGGAAAAACTGTTTTTT
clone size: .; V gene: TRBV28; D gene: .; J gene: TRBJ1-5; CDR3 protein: CASSFSFQPQHF; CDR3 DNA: TGTGCCAGCAGTTTCAGTTTTCAGCCCCAGCATTTT
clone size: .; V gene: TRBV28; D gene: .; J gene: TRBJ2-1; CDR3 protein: CASSFWVREQFF; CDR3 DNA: TGTGCCAGCAGTTTCTGGGTGAGGGAGCAGTTCTTC
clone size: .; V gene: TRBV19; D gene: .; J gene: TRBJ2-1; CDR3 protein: CASRDRTLNNEQFF; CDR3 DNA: TGTGCCAGCCGCGACAGGACCCTCAACAATGAGCAGTTCTTC
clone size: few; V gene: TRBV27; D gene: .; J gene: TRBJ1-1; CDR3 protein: CASSTNHRRGTEAFF; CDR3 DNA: TGTGCCAGCAGTACTAACCACCGCAGGGGTACTGAAGCTTTCTTT
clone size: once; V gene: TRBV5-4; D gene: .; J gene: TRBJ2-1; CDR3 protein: CASSLALGGMNNEQFF; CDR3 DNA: TGTGCCAGCAGCTTGGCCCTTGGGGGGATGAACAATGAGCAGTTCTTC
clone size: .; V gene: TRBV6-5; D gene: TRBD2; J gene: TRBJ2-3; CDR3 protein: CASQRSGRRPDTQYF; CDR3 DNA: TGTGCCAGCCAACGAAGCGGGAGAAGGCCAGATACGCAGTATTTT
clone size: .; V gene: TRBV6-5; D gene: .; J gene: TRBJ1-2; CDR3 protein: CASSYGVDPYGYTF; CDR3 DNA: TGTGCCAGCAGTTACGGAGTAGACCCCTATGGCTACACCTTC
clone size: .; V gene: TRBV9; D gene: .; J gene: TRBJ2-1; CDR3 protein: CASSVGLVGGNEQFF; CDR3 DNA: TGTGCCAGCAGCGTAGGGCTAGTGGGTGGCAATGAGCAGTTCTTC
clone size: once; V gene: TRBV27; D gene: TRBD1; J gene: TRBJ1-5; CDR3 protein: CASSFAGQGTPQPQHF; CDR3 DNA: TGTGCCAGCAGTTTCGCCGGACAGGGGACCCCTCAGCCCCAGCATTTT
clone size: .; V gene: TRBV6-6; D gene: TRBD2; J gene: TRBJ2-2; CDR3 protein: CASSISGGATGELFF; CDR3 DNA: TGTGCCAGCAGCATTAGCGGGGGGGCTACCGGGGAGCTGTTTTTT
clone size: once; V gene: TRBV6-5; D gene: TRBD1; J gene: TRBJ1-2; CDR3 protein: CASSTDRGGGYTF; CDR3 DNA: TGTGCCAGCAGCACGGACAGGGGAGGCGGCTACACCTTC
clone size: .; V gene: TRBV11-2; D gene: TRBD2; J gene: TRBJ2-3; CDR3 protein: CASSLFRTSGADTQYF; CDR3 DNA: TGTGCCAGCAGCTTATTCAGGACTAGCGGAGCAGATACGCAGTATTTT
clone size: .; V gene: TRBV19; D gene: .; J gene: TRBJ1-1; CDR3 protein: CASSYTRNTEAFF; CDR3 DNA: TGTGCCAGTAGTTACACAAGGAACACTGAAGCTTTCTTT
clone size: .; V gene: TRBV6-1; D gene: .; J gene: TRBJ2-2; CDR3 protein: CASSGRDSRTNTGELFF; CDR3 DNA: TGTGCCAGCAGTGGACGGGACTCCCGAACGAACACCGGGGAGCTGTTTTTT
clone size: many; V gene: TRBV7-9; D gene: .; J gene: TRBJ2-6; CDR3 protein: CASWAQDSGANVLTF; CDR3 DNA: TGTGCCAGCTGGGCCCAGGACTCTGGGGCCAACGTCCTGACTTTC
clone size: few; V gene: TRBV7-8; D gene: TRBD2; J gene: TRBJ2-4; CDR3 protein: CASSLARRLAGGKNIQYF; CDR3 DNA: TGTGCCAGCAGCTTAGCGCGCAGACTAGCGGGGGGAAAAAACATTCAGTACTTC
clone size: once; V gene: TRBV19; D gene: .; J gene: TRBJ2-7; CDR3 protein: CASSIGESSYEQYF; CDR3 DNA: TGTGCCAGTAGTATAGGAGAGAGCTCCTACGAGCAGTACTTC
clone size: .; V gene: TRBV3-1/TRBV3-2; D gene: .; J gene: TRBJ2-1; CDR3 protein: CASSLLSGYNEQFF; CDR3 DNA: TGTGCCAGCAGCCTCCTAAGCGGGTACAATGAGCAGTTCTTC
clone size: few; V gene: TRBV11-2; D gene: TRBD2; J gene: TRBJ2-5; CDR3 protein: CASSPNLLSGGRETQYF; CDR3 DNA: TGTGCCAGCAGCCCTAACCTCCTAAGCGGGGGGAGGGAGACCCAGTACTTC
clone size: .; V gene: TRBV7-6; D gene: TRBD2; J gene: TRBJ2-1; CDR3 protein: CASQLGTSGTGEQFF; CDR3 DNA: TGTGCCAGCCAGTTGGGGACTAGCGGGACAGGGGAGCAGTTCTTC
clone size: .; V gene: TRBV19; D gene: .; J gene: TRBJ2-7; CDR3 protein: CASSIRGHYEQYF; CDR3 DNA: TGTGCCAGTAGTATCAGGGGCCACTACGAGCAGTACTTC
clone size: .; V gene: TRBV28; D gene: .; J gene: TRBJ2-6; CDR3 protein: CASSLLTSGANVLTF; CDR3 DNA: TGTGCCAGCAGTTTACTCACATCAGGGGCCAACGTCCTGACTTTC
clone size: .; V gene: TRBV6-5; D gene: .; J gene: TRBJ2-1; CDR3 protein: CASSKTQGTYEQFF; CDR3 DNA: TGTGCCAGCAGTAAAACCCAGGGTACCTACGAGCAGTTCTTC
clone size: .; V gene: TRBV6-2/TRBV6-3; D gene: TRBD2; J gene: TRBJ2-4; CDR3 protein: CASSPTGTSGSPQYF; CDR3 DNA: TGTGCCAGCAGCCCAACCGGGACTAGCGGGAGCCCACAGTACTTC